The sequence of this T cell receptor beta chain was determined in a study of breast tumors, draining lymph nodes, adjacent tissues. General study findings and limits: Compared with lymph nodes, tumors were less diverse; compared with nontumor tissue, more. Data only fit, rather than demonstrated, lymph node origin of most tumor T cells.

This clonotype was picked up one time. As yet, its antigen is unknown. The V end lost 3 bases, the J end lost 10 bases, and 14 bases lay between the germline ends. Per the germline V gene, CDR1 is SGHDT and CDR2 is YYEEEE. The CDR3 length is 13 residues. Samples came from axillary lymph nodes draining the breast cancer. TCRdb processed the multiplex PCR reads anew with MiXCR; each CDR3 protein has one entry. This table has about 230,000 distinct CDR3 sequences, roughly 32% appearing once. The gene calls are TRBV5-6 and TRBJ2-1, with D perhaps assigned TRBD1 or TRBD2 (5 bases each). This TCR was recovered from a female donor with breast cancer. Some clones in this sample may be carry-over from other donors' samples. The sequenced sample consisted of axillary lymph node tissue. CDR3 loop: CASSWGTVNEQFF. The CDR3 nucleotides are TGTGCCAGCAGCTGGGGGACCGTTAACGAGCAGTTCTTC.